Here is one T cell receptor beta chain with its context. What it recognizes is unknown. This specimen belongs to a study of long-term antiretroviral therapy in people with HIV. Findings of the study overall: Researchers lacked any data on ART adherence, viral resistance or therapy changes. Repertoires looked antigen-experienced, with only a slight naive shift after ART.

Germline V gene sequence: CDR1 SNHLY, CDR2 FYNNEI. This CDR3 region has 13 residues. Trimming removed 3 bases at V and 7 bases at J, with 10 bases between. Researchers ran immunoSEQ v3.0 at survey level. Sequencing used immunoSEQ multiplex PCR; TCRdb keeps in-frame clones, though not all of them. The repertoire consists of fewer than 30,000 clones, with 80% to 90% occurring once and the leading ten covering around 8.3%. V usage is TRBV2 and J usage is TRBJ1-5; possible D gene TRBD1, 5 bases. The sample in question was unsorted PBMCs, obtained 3 years after starting antiretroviral therapy. This sequence was found in a man aged 40-49 years with HIV. CDR3 coding DNA: TGTGCCAGCAGTGAGGAGGGGCTACAGCCCCAGCATTTT. Protein: CASSEEGLQPQHF. Looking up the rest from reference TRBV2 and TRBJ1-5 gives the full variable domain: EPEVTQTPSHQVTQMGQEVILRCVPISNHLYFYWYRQILGQKVEFLVSFYNNEISEKSEIFDDQFSVERPDGSNFTLKIRSTKLEDSAMYFCASSEEGLQPQHFGDGTRLSIL.